Each of the 19 T cell receptor beta chains below was sequenced from the same sample in a study of beta chain features in type 1 diabetes. Sequenced material consisted of expressed TCRB transcripts (all of the isolated RNA was reverse transcribed). Data came from immunoSEQ multiplex PCR; TCRdb stores just in-frame clones and leaves some out. The table lists about 620,000 clones, about 16% of them singletons. Material for sequencing was naive CD4+ T cells from blood. The receptor set was obtained from a man between 18 and 29 years old in good health.

This rearrangement joins TRBV18 to TRBJ1-5; maybe TRBD1 (6 bases). CDR1 and CDR2 from the germline V gene are KGHSH and LQKENI. The CDR3 covers 14 residues. Trimming removed 5 bases from V and 0 bases from J, with 8 bases in between. CDR3 residues: CASSKGVSNQPQHF. For the CDR3, the DNA is TGTGCCAGCTCAAAGGGGGTTAGCAATCAGCCCCAGCATTTT.

This rearrangement joins TRBV4-2 to TRBJ2-3; 8 nucleotides line up with TRBD1. Losses at the gene ends were 0 bases for V and 11 bases for J; bases not matched to a gene: 10. CDR1 LGHNA and CDR2 YNFKEQ come from the germline V gene. The CDR3 sequence is 15 residues long. The CDR3 DNA follows: TGTGCCAGCAGCCAAGACGGCGGAACCGACAGGGGGCAGTATTTT. This sequence encodes CASSQDGGTDRGQYF.

This clone has a handful of counts. The CDR3 region is CASSDLPGRGYEQYF. The CDR3 DNA reads TGTGCCAGCAGTGACTTGCCGGGAAGAGGATACGAGCAGTACTTC. The chain couples TRBV25-1 to TRBJ2-7; TRBD2 might be the D (5 bases). Germline CDR1 reads MGHDK; CDR2 reads SYGVNS. The CDR3 spans 15 residues. V was pared by 3 bases and J by 4 bases, with 16 bases between.

The rearrangement uses TRBV18 and TRBJ2-3; no clear D gene. This CDR3 region has 11 residues. Per germline, CDR1 KGHSH and CDR2 LQKENI. V shed 4 bases and J shed 5 bases, with 4 bases lying between them. The CDR3 is CASSQIDTQYF. The CDR3, as DNA: TGTGCCAGCTCACAGATAGATACGCAGTATTTT.

There are a few counts of this clone. The chain employs TRBV19 and TRBJ2-1; 8 bases are a match to TRBD2. Germline CDR1 and CDR2: LNHDA and SQIVND (reference sequence). The trim removed 3 bases at V and 9 bases at J, leaving 7 bases unmatched. This CDR3 spans 14 amino acids. As DNA, the CDR3 is TGTGCCAGTAGTATTAGGGGACTAGTACGTGAGCAGTTCTTC. This gives the protein CASSIRGLVREQFF.

V usage is TRBV9 and J usage is TRBJ1-4; tentatively, D is TRBD1 (5 bases). This CDR3 contains 17 residues. Germline V gene sequence: CDR1 SGDLS, CDR2 YYNGEE. Trimming cost V 3 bases and J 6 bases, with 21 bases left between them. This chain's CDR3 is CASSAEKGHSRDEKLFF. For the CDR3, the DNA is TGTGCCAGCAGCGCAGAGAAAGGACATTCAAGGGATGAAAAACTGTTTTTT.

The genes are TRBV19 and TRBJ2-3; D might be TRBD1 (5 bases). This CDR3 contains 15 residues. Germline assignment: CDR1 LNHDA and CDR2 SQIVND (reference sequence). V shed 4 bases and J shed 3 bases, with 14 bases lying between them. In nucleotides, the CDR3 is TGTGCCAGTAGTAGACTTCGCCAGGGAACAGATACGCAGTATTTT. It yields the protein CASSRLRQGTDTQYF.

The chain links TRBV25-1 to TRBJ2-7, with a tentative D call TRBD2 (5 bases). The CDR3 length is 13 residues. Germline values: CDR1 MGHDK, CDR2 SYGVNS. The germline V and J ends were trimmed by 0 bases and 3 bases, with 6 bases remaining between them. CDR3 amino acids: CASSEYGGYEQYF. CDR3 bases: TGTGCCAGCAGTGAATACGGAGGCTACGAGCAGTACTTC.

This clone was seen a handful of times. In DNA, the CDR3 is TGTGCCAGCAGCCTGATTCGAGGACAGGGGGCCGGGCAGCCCCAGCATTTT. This translates into CASSLIRGQGAGQPQHF. The V call is TRBV27, the J call TRBJ1-5; 11 nucleotides match TRBD1. V was pared by 6 bases and J by 7 bases, with 14 bases of the junction left unmatched. Germline loops: CDR1 MNHEY, CDR2 SMNVEV (reference sequence). The length of the CDR3 is 17 residues.

The chain joins TRBV9 to TRBJ2-5, with 7 nucleotides matching TRBD1. Germline CDR1 and CDR2: SGDLS and YYNGEE. This CDR3 contains 16 residues. The J segment lost 4 bases and the V segment lost 4 bases, leaving 13 bases of the junction unmatched. CDR3 in amino acids: CASSSRSDRAAETQYF. The CDR3 region has the DNA TGTGCCAGCAGCTCAAGAAGCGACAGGGCGGCAGAGACCCAGTACTTC.

The J gene is TRBJ1-1, the V gene TRBV15, with D perhaps matching TRBD1 (6 bases). CDR3 size: 13 residues. The germline V gene has CDR1 LNHNV and CDR2 YYDKDF (reference sequence). Between the trimmed V and J ends, which lost 9 bases and 1 base, there was a span of 12 bases. In DNA, the CDR3 is TGTGCCACGACTATGACAGGGAACACTGAAGCTTTCTTT. This gives the protein CATTMTGNTEAFF.

This clone was counted between two and nine times. This chain links TRBV28 with TRBJ1-4; tentatively, D is TRBD1 (5 bases). The CDR3 contains 11 residues. The germline V gene has CDR1 MDHEN and CDR2 SYDVKM. Deletions cut 6 bases from V and 8 bases from J, with 7 bases between. This CDR3 is CASRGREKLFF. CDR3 nucleotide sequence: TGTGCCAGCAGGGGACGGGAAAAACTGTTTTTT.

In this sample, this clone turned up a few times. This chain joins TRBV4-3 and TRBJ2-1; 9 nucleotides agree with TRBD2. CDR3 length: 16 amino acids. The germline CDR1 and CDR2 sequences are LGHNA and YSLEER. The trim removed 4 bases at V and 1 base at J, leaving 5 bases unmatched. CDR3 protein: CASSLAGVSSYNEQFF. The CDR3 DNA reads as TGCGCCAGCAGCCTAGCGGGAGTATCGTCCTACAATGAGCAGTTCTTC.

The chain has TRBV6-4 and TRBJ1-1; D may be TRBD1 (5 bases). The V and J ends lost 2 bases and 1 base respectively, with 14 bases between them. Germline V CDR1 and CDR2: MRHNA, SNTAGT. The CDR3 loop spans 16 amino acids. CDR3 bases: TGTGCCAGCAGTGACCCGAGGGGACGGGCGAACACTGAAGCTTTCTTT. Translated, it gives CASSDPRGRANTEAFF.

The J gene is TRBJ2-3, the V gene TRBV5-1; D possibly uses TRBD1 or TRBD2 (5 bases each). Trimming cost V 6 bases and J 3 bases, with 14 bases left between them. Germline loops: CDR1 SGHRS, CDR2 YFSETQ. CDR3 size: 14 residues. The CDR3 is CASNLQGATDTQYF. The CDR3 DNA follows: TGCGCCAGCAACCTCCAGGGAGCGACAGATACGCAGTATTTT.

The gene calls are TRBV4-2 and TRBJ2-2; 8 bases line up with TRBD2. With 4 bases clipped from V and 6 bases from J, the junction kept 16 bases outside the gene matches. Germline CDR1 reads LGHNA; CDR2 reads YNFKEQ. This CDR3 has 18 amino acids. The chain's CDR3 is CASSRRERLSGKSGELFF. The CDR3 nucleotides are TGTGCCAGCAGCCGAAGGGAAAGGCTTAGCGGGAAATCCGGGGAGCTGTTTTTT.

The chain uses TRBV2 and TRBJ2-1; D gene ambiguous. Between the trimmed V and J ends, which lost 7 bases and 4 bases, there was a span of 11 bases. CDR1 and CDR2 from the germline V gene are SNHLY and FYNNEI. This CDR3 spans 13 amino acids. CDR3: CASTKLGYNEQFF. CDR3 bases: TGTGCCAGCACGAAGCTCGGATACAATGAGCAGTTCTTC.

The V call is TRBV6-5, the J call TRBJ1-6; D unresolved. The V end lost 2 bases, the J end lost 10 bases, and 6 bases lay between the germline ends. The germline V gene has CDR1 MNHEY and CDR2 SVGAGI. The CDR3 has 12 residues. The CDR3 region is CASSYLGSPLHF. The CDR3 region has the DNA TGTGCCAGCAGTTACCTGGGCTCACCCCTCCACTTT.

There are a few counts of this clone. This chain links TRBV9 with TRBJ2-2; D is unresolved. Trimming removed 0 bases from V and 6 bases from J, with 3 bases in between. Looked up from germline, CDR1 is SGDLS and CDR2 is YYNGEE. This CDR3 has 12 amino acids. The CDR3 DNA reads TGTGCCAGCAGCGTAGGGCCCGGGGAGCTGTTTTTT. Amino acids: CASSVGPGELFF.